The T cell receptor beta chain under discussion was sequenced for a study of STAT5B mutations in CD4+ large granular lymphocyte leukemia. The CDR3 spans 13 residues. Germline trimming cut 5 bases from V and 3 bases from J; bases unmatched to any gene: 4. Germline CDR1 SQVTM, CDR2 ANQGSEA. In the case of this clone: Its antigen is currently unknown.

Notes on the study in general: Without putative leukemic clones, patient CD4-sorted repertoires remained more clonal than healthy CD4+ repertoires.

Control samples were healthy donors' buffy coats. Authors' methods: The detection floor for productive clonotype frequency was 2.59 x 10-5. Clones were sequenced by immunoSEQ multiplex PCR, and TCRdb holds only the in-frame ones, with some missing. V, J and clone size are taken as reported in that table, and D and trimming were inferred from the DNA itself. The table includes about 24,000 clones, about three quarters detected once. The rearrangement joins TRBV29-1 to TRBJ2-1; 7 nucleotides align to TRBD1. This clonotype was obtained from a human donor in good health. Sequences were obtained from CD4+ T cells from blood buffy coats. CDR3 nucleotide sequence: TGCAGCGTTAAGGGACAGTACTACAATGAGCAGTTCTTC. It yields the protein CSVKGQYYNEQFF.